These 20 T cell receptor beta chains originate from one sample sequenced in a study of T cells in Graves' hyperthyroidism and ophthalmopathy. It was RNA transcripts that yielded the amplified TCR beta CDR3 regions. A set of HTBI primers served as the primers for a first-round RT-PCR of the TCR CDR3. TCRdb recomputed calls from the multiplex PCR reads with MiXCR, one row per CDR3 protein. The repertoire has around 300,000 distinct CDR3 sequences, approximately 20% of them found once; the top ten carry roughly 60%. The sequenced material came from blood. All receptors derive from a man aged 30 to 45 with Graves' ophthalmopathy.

This clonotype has at least ten counts. The genes are TRBV29-1 and TRBJ1-1; a weak D match, TRBD1 (5 bases). Trimming cost V 5 bases and J 8 bases, with 15 bases left between them. Per the germline V gene, CDR1 is SQVTM and CDR2 is ANQGSEA. The length of the CDR3 is 12 residues. Here the CDR3 reads CSVTLGGGEAFF. In DNA form, the CDR3 reads TGCAGCGTTACTCTCGGGGGAGGAGAAGCTTTCTTT.

In its sample, this clonotype ranks as medium-sized. The rearrangement joins TRBV30 to TRBJ2-1, with D possibly being TRBD2 (5 bases). V was clipped by 2 bases and J by 3 bases, with 8 bases between them. The length of the CDR3 is 13 residues. Germline V gene data show CDR1 as GTSNPN and CDR2 as SVGIG (reference sequence). CDR3 residues: CAWSPGGYNEQFF. The CDR3, as DNA: TGTGCCTGGAGTCCAGGAGGCTACAATGAGCAGTTCTTC.

This clonotype showed up many times. The rearrangement links TRBV5-8 to TRBJ1-4, with a possible D match to TRBD1 (5 bases). Germline V gives CDR1 SGHTS, CDR2 YDEGEE. The CDR3 length is 16 residues. Deletions cut 5 bases from V and 0 bases from J, with 14 bases between. This CDR3 reads CASRHPGSPTNEKLFF. Written as DNA, the CDR3 is TGTGCCAGCAGACACCCAGGGAGCCCAACTAATGAAAAACTGTTTTTT.

This chain connects TRBV2 to TRBJ2-7, with D possibly being TRBD1 (6 bases). The CDR3 consists of 13 residues. Germline CDR1 and CDR2: SNHLY and FYNNEI. Trimming took off 8 bases at V and 3 bases at J, with 14 bases between the two ends. As DNA, the CDR3 is TGTGCCAGCCGTGGGACACAGAACTACGAGCAGTACTTC. Translation gives CASRGTQNYEQYF.

This chain links TRBV9 with TRBJ1-6; 8 bases match TRBD1. V dropped 3 bases and J dropped 5; count of bases not matched to a gene: 1. Germline CDR1 and CDR2: SGDLS and YYNGEE. The CDR3 has 14 residues. The CDR3 protein is CASSEQGDNSPLHF. CDR3 DNA sequence: TGTGCCAGCAGCGAACAGGGGGATAATTCACCCCTCCACTTT.

This chain's CDR3 is CASSLPDWATGELFF. The CDR3 nucleotides read TGTGCCAGCAGCTTACCAGATTGGGCGACCGGGGAGCTGTTTTTT. The chain has TRBV7-3 and TRBJ2-2; D remains unclear. V lost 2 bases, J lost 5 bases, and 12 bases lay in between. The germline CDR1 and CDR2 sequences are SGHTA and FQGTGA. The CDR3 is 15 amino acids.

The chain links TRBV20-1 to TRBJ2-3, with a tentative D call TRBD2 (5 bases). CDR3 length: 16 amino acids. The germline gives CDR1 DFQATT, CDR2 SNEGSKA (reference sequence). With 3 bases removed from V and 0 bases from J, the gap between germline ends came to 16 bases. The chain's CDR3 is CSASDRQRSSTDTQYF. CDR3 in DNA: TGCAGTGCTAGTGACCGCCAGCGGAGTAGCACAGATACGCAGTATTTT.

The gene calls are TRBV19 and TRBJ1-5; D unclear. The CDR3 runs 15 residues. Trimming cost V 7 bases and J 1 base, with 14 bases left between them. Germline CDR1 and CDR2: LNHDA and SQIVND (reference sequence). Written as DNA, the CDR3 is TGTGCCAGTAACCCCGATCGGGAGAGCAATCAGCCCCAGCATTTT. This sequence encodes CASNPDRESNQPQHF. The variable domain in full, completed from reference TRBV19 and TRBJ1-5, reads DGGITQSPKYLFRKEGQNVTLSCEQNLNHDAMYWYRQDPGQGLRLIYYSQIVNDFQKGDIAEGYSVSREKKESFPLTVTSAQKNPTAFYLCASNPDRESNQPQHFGDGTRLSIL.

The chain joins TRBV25-1 to TRBJ2-7, with D possibly being TRBD1 (6 bases). CDR1 is MGHDK, CDR2 SYGVNS, per germline. This CDR3 is 17 amino acids long. Trimming cost V 4 bases and J 3 bases, with 22 bases left between them. The chain's CDR3 is CASSVRGAAPGDYEQYF. CDR3 sequence (DNA): TGTGCCAGCAGTGTCAGGGGAGCAGCCCCCGGTGACTACGAGCAGTACTTC.

The chain uses TRBV11-1 and TRBJ2-1, with 10 bases fitting TRBD1. Trimming cost V 6 bases and J 1 base; bases outside gene matches: 3. This CDR3 is built from 15 residues. Germline V lookup: CDR1 SGHAT, CDR2 FQDESV (reference sequence). For the CDR3, the DNA is TGTGCCAGCAGTCCGGACAGGGGGTCCTACAATGAGCAGTTCTTC. Translating gives CASSPDRGSYNEQFF.

V and J are TRBV29-1 and TRBJ2-1; 9 positions agree with TRBD2. Per the germline V gene, CDR1 is SQVTM and CDR2 is ANQGSEA. The V gene end was trimmed by 7 bases and the J gene end by 8 bases; junction bases not matched to a gene: 3. The CDR3 sequence is 11 residues long. Here the CDR3 reads CSGRTSDEQFF. The CDR3 DNA is TGCAGCGGCCGGACTAGCGATGAGCAGTTCTTC.

The chain is built from TRBV28 and TRBJ1-1; D is unresolved. CDR1 MDHEN and CDR2 SYDVKM come from the germline V gene. Trimming removed 5 bases at V and 4 bases at J, with 14 bases between. This CDR3 has 14 residues. CDR3 nucleotide sequence: TGTGCCAGCAGTCCCTCTTGGGAAGGCACTGAAGCTTTCTTT. It translates to CASSPSWEGTEAFF.

The rearrangement joins TRBV24-1 to TRBJ2-1; 9 nucleotides match TRBD2. The germline V gene encodes CDR1 KGHDR and CDR2 SFDVKD. This CDR3 is 16 amino acids long. V trimming: 2 bases; J trimming: 2 bases; junction bases outside the gene matches: 3. In DNA, the CDR3 is TGTGCCACCAGTGATTCTAGCGGGGCTACCTACAATGAGCAGTTCTTC. Residues: CATSDSSGATYNEQFF.

The CDR3 loop reads CASSLVWGQGGQPQHF. CDR3 DNA: TGTGCCAGCAGCTTAGTTTGGGGACAGGGCGGTCAGCCCCAGCATTTT. V is TRBV7-2 and J is TRBJ1-5, with TRBD1 matching 9 bases. CDR1 is SGHTA and CDR2 is FQGNSA in the germline V gene. The CDR3 loop spans 16 amino acids. V shed 1 base, J shed 6 bases, and the junction held 7 bases outside the gene matches.

The chain employs TRBV4-1 and TRBJ1-6; D is ambiguous. The length of the CDR3 is 13 residues. V was cut by 1 base and J by 6 bases, with 4 bases left in between. Germline CDR1 and CDR2: MGHRA and YSYEKL. CDR3 in DNA: TGCGCCAGCAGCCAAGTATTTAATTCACCCCTCCACTTT. Protein product: CASSQVFNSPLHF.

J is TRBJ2-7 and V is TRBV24-1, with 9 bases fitting TRBD2. The V gene end was trimmed by 5 bases and the J gene end by 1 base; junction bases not matched to a gene: 8. Germline V gene sequence: CDR1 KGHDR, CDR2 SFDVKD. The CDR3 consists of 16 residues. The CDR3 loop is CATSGGSGSLSYEQYF. DNA for the CDR3: TGTGCCACCAGTGGGGGTAGCGGGAGCCTGTCCTACGAGCAGTACTTC.

About this clonotype itself: Given a much more abundant clone one base away, this may be a read error. The rearrangement joins TRBV15 to TRBJ2-5; D is ambiguous. The J call may be mistaken, given a closer DNA end match to TRBJ2-1. Germline V gives CDR1 LNHNV, CDR2 YYDKDF (reference sequence). The CDR3 loop spans 13 amino acids. The CDR3, as DNA: TGTGCCACCAGCAGACAGCTTAAAGAGACCCAGTTCTTC. As protein: CATSRQLKETQFF.

The chain employs TRBV5-6 and TRBJ2-2; D is possibly TRBD2 (5 bases). From germline, CDR1 is SGHDT and CDR2 YYEEEE. Trimming removed 1 base at V and 6 bases at J, with 10 bases between. CDR3 size: 14 residues. The CDR3 region has the DNA TGTGCCAGCAGCTTGCGAGAGGGCTCCGGGGAGCTGTTTTTT. Translating gives CASSLREGSGELFF.

The chain is built from TRBV27 and TRBJ2-7; possible D gene TRBD2, 6 bases. Trimming took 0 bases from V and 2 from J, leaving 11 bases between them. The germline CDR1 and CDR2 sequences are MNHEY and SMNVEV (reference sequence). This CDR3 contains 15 residues. CDR3 bases: TGTGCCAGCAGTTTATCGATGGACTACCCCTACGAGCAGTACTTC. Amino acid sequence: CASSLSMDYPYEQYF.

This clonotype was recorded at least ten times. The CDR3 spells CASNSGRSYEQYF. The CDR3 coding sequence is TGCGCCAGCAATAGCGGGAGATCGTACGAGCAGTACTTC. The rearrangement joins TRBV5-1 to TRBJ2-7, with 9 nucleotides matching TRBD2. Germline CDR1 reads SGHRS; CDR2 reads YFSETQ. Trimming removed 6 bases from V and 4 bases from J; junction bases left unmatched: 5. The CDR3 runs to 13 residues.